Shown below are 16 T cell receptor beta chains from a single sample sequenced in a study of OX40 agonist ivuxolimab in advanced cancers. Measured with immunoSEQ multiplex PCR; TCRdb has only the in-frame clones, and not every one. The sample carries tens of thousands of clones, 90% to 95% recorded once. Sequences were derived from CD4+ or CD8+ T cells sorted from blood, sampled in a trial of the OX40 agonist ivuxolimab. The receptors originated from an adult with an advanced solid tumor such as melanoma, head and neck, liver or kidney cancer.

The chain's CDR3 is CASSQERGLVYEQYF. As DNA, the CDR3 is TGCGCCAGCAGCCAAGAGAGGGGATTGGTCTACGAGCAGTACTTC. The chain has TRBV4-1 and TRBJ2-7; perhaps D is TRBD1 or TRBD2 (5 bases each). This CDR3 comprises 15 residues. V shed 0 bases and J shed 3 bases, with 12 bases lying between them. CDR1 is MGHRA, CDR2 YSYEKL, per germline.

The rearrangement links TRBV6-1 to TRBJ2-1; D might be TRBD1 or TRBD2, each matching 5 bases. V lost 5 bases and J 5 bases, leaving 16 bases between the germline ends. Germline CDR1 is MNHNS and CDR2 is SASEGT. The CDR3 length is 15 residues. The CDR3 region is CASSPRDGYDNEQFF. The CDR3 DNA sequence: TGTGCCAGCAGTCCCCGGGACGGATACGACAATGAGCAGTTCTTC.

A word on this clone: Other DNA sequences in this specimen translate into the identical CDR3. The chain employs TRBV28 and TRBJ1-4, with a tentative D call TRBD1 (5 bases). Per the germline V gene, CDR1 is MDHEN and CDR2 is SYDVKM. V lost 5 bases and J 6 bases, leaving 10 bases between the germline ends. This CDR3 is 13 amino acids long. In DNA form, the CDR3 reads TGTGCCAGCAGTGCTCCAGGGTATGAAAAACTGTTTTTT. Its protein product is CASSAPGYEKLFF.

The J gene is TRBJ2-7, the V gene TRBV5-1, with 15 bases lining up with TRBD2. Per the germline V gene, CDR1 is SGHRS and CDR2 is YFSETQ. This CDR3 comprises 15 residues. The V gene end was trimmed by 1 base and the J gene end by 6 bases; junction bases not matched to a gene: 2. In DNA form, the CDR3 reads TGCGCCAGCAGCTTGAAGGGACTAGCGGGAGGCGAGCAGTACTTC. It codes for CASSLKGLAGGEQYF.

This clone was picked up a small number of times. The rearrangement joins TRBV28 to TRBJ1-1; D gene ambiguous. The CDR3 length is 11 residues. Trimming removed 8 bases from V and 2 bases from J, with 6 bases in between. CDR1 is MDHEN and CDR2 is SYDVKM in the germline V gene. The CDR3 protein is CASWVNTEAFF. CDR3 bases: TGTGCCAGCTGGGTTAACACTGAAGCTTTCTTT.

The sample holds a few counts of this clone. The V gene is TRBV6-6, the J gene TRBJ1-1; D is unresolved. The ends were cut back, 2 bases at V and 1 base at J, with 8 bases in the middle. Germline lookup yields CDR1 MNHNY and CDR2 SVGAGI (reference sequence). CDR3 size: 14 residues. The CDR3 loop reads CASSYLGRNTEAFF. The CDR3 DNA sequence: TGTGCCAGCAGTTACCTGGGGAGGAACACTGAAGCTTTCTTT.

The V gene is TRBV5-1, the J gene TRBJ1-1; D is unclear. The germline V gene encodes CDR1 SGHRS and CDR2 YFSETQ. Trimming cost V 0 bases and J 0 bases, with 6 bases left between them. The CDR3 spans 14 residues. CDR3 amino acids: CASSLGGVNTEAFF. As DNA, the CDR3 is TGCGCCAGCAGCTTGGGGGGAGTGAACACTGAAGCTTTCTTT.

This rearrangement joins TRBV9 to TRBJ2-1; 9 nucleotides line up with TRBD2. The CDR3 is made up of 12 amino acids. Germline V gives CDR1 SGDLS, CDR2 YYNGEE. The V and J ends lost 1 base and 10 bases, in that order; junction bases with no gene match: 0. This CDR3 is CASSVLAGEQFF. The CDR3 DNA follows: TGTGCCAGCAGCGTACTAGCGGGGGAGCAGTTCTTC.

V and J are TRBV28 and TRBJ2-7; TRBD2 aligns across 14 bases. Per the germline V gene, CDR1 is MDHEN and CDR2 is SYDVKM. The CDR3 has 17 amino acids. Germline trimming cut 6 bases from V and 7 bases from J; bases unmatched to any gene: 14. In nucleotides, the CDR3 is TGTGCCAGCAGCTTTTACGGACTAGCGGGAGGCTTCGAGGAGCAGTACTTC. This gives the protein CASSFYGLAGGFEEQYF.

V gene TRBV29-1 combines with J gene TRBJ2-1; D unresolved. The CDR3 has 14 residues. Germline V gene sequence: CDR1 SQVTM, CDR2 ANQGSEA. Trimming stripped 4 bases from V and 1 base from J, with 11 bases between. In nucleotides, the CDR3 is TGCAGCGTTGTAGGTGGGAAATCCTACAATGAGCAGTTCTTC. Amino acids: CSVVGGKSYNEQFF.

CDR3 residues: CASSPRTVRVEETQYF. CDR3 nucleotide sequence: TGTGCCAGCAGCCCACGGACAGTGCGGGTTGAAGAGACCCAGTACTTC. This chain connects TRBV7-2 to TRBJ2-5, with a tentative D call TRBD1 (6 bases). V was trimmed by 5 bases and J by 3 bases, leaving 19 bases between them. The CDR3 sequence is 16 residues long. Germline loops: CDR1 SGHTA, CDR2 FQGNSA.

CDR3 coding DNA: TGTGCCAGCAGTCAACGGGGGGAACCCGGGAGGACTGAAGCTTTCTTT. Its protein product is CASSQRGEPGRTEAFF. The chain is built from TRBV6-6 and TRBJ1-1; tentative D call: TRBD1 (5 bases). Germline-derived CDR1 and CDR2 are MNHNY and SVGAGI (reference sequence). The CDR3 runs 16 residues. V lost 5 bases and J 5 bases, leaving 21 bases between the germline ends.

The CDR3 sequence is CASSEVGSASRTSLGAFYEQYF. CDR3 in DNA: TGTGCCAGCAGTGAAGTGGGATCGGCTTCGAGGACTAGTTTAGGGGCGTTCTACGAGCAGTACTTC. The rearrangement uses TRBV6-1 and TRBJ2-7; 7 bases are shared with TRBD2. In germline, CDR1 is MNHNS, CDR2 SASEGT. Trimming removed 1 base from V and 3 bases from J; junction bases left unmatched: 27. The CDR3 is 22 residues long.

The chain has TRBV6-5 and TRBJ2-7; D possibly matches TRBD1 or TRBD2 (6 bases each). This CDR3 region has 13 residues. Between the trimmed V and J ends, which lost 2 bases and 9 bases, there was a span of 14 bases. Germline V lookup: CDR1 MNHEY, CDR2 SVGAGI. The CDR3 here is CASSYPGGGRQYF. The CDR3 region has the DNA TGTGCCAGCAGTTACCCGGGTGGGGGGCGGCAGTACTTC.

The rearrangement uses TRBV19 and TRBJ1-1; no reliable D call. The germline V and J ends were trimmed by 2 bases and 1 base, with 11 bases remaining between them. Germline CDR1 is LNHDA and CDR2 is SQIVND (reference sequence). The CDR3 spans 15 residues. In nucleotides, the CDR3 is TGTGCCAGTAGTATATCCGGACGGACGAACACTGAAGCTTTCTTT. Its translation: CASSISGRTNTEAFF. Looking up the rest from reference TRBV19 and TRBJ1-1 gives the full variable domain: DGGITQSPKYLFRKEGQNVTLSCEQNLNHDAMYWYRQDPGQGLRLIYYSQIVNDFQKGDIAEGYSVSREKKESFPLTVTSAQKNPTAFYLCASSISGRTNTEAFFGQGTRLTVV.

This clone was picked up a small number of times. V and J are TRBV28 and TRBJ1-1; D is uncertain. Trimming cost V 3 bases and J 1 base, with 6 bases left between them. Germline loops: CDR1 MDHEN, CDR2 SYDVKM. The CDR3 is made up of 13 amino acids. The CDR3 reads CASSFSQNTEAFF. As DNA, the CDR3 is TGTGCCAGCAGTTTCTCACAGAACACTGAAGCTTTCTTT.